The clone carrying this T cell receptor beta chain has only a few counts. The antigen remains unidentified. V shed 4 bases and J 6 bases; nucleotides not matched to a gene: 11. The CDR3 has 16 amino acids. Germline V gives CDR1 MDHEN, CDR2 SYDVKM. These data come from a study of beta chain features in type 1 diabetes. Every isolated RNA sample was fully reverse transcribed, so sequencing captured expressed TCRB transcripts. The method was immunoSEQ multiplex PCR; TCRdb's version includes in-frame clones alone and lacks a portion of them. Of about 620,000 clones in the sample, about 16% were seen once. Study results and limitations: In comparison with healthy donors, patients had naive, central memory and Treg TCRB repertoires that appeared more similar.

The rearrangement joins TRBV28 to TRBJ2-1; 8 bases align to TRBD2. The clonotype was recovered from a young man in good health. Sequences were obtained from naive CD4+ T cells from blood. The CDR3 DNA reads TGTGCCAGCAGTTCCCCGGCGGGACTAGGAGCCAATGAGCAGTTCTTC. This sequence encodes CASSSPAGLGANEQFF.